These 22 T cell receptor beta chains share one sample of origin, sequenced in a study of vaccination and CD4 T cells after COVID-19. Stated treatment: approximately 11-day PBMC culture with coronavirus spike peptide pools or control peptides (ViraFEST assay). Their cognate antigens are unknown. Oncomine TCR Beta short-read sequencing was applied to DNA from cultured CD4+ T cells. Via MiXCR, TCRdb re-called the PCR reads, giving one row per CDR3 protein. The sample holds approximately 20,000 distinct CDR3 sequences, 46% seen once. The specimen comprised CD4+ T cells from blood, cultured in vitro, sampled after SARS-CoV-2 vaccination. These receptor sequences come from a human donor who had recovered from COVID-19.

The chain couples TRBV5-1 to TRBJ2-5; tentatively, D is TRBD2 (5 bases). Germline V gene lookup returns CDR1 SGHRS and CDR2 YFSETQ. V shed 4 bases and J shed 5 bases, with 18 bases lying between them. This CDR3 is 15 amino acids long. The CDR3 protein is CASSPARGFGETQYF. The CDR3, as DNA: TGCGCCAGCAGCCCAGCTCGCGGGTTTGGGGAGACCCAGTACTTC. The full variable domain, its missing parts supplied by reference TRBV5-1 and TRBJ2-5, is KAGVTQTPRYLIKTRGQQVTLSCSPISGHRSVSWYQQTPGQGLQFLFEYFSETQRNKGNFPGRFSGRQFSNSRSEMNVSTLELGDSALYLCASSPARGFGETQYFGPGTRLLVL.

The chain uses TRBV18 and TRBJ1-6, with a possible D match to TRBD1 (6 bases). There are 13 residues in the CDR3. Between the trimmed V and J ends, which lost 3 bases and 7 bases, there was a span of 7 bases. Germline V gene data show CDR1 as KGHSH and CDR2 as LQKENI. The CDR3 bases are TGTGCCAGCTCACCGGGACAAAATTCACCCCTCCACTTT. Protein sequence: CASSPGQNSPLHF.

This clonotype was counted between two and nine times. CDR3 region: CASSFPLQPQHF. In nucleotides, the CDR3 is TGTGCCAGCAGCTTCCCGTTGCAGCCCCAGCATTTT. This chain uses TRBV7-8 with TRBJ1-5; D not resolved. V was pared by 3 bases and J by 7 bases, with 7 bases between. Germline CDR1 and CDR2: SGHVS and FQNEAQ. The CDR3 consists of 12 residues.

V usage is TRBV20-1 and J usage is TRBJ1-4; D ambiguous. The CDR3 has 14 amino acids. Per the germline V gene, CDR1 is DFQATT and CDR2 is SNEGSKA (reference sequence). The V end lost 6 bases, the J end lost 3 bases, and 14 bases lay between the germline ends. This chain's CDR3 is CSAPVWGANEKLFF. The CDR3, as DNA: TGCAGTGCCCCTGTCTGGGGTGCTAATGAAAAACTGTTTTTT.

This clonotype was counted a single time. Mismatch with germline at one junction end may stem from a read error. The chain recombines TRBV2 with TRBJ1-1; 9 bases are shared with TRBD1. This CDR3 spans 16 amino acids. Germline CDR1 and CDR2: SNHLY and FYNNEI. CDR3 residues: CASSAGQGVLNTEAFF. DNA of the CDR3: TGTGCCAGCAGTGCGGGACAGGGAGTCCTTAACACCGAAGCTTTCTTT.

Notes on this clonotype: At one of its ends the junction is not consistent with the germline gene, which may arise from a read error. This chain links TRBV6-5 with TRBJ2-1; D is possibly TRBD2 (6 bases). Germline assignment: CDR1 MNHEY and CDR2 SVGAGI. This CDR3 is 14 amino acids long. CDR3 sequence (DNA): TGTGCCAGCAGTGACTCGGGGGATTACAATGAGCAGTTCTTC. Translated: CASSDSGDYNEQFF.

The table lists this clonotype with a few counts. This chain links TRBV7-2 with TRBJ1-6; D not resolved. Germline values: CDR1 SGHTA, CDR2 FQGNSA. The V end lost 1 base, the J end lost 8 bases, and 9 bases lay between the germline ends. The CDR3 contains 14 residues. For the CDR3, the DNA is TGTGCCAGCAGCTTAGAGGGAACAGATTCACCCCTCCACTTT. It specifies CASSLEGTDSPLHF.

The rearrangement uses TRBV12-3 or TRBV12-4 and TRBJ1-2; D remains ambiguous. V dropped 0 bases and J dropped 4 bases, with 9 bases sitting between them. The CDR3 is 14 amino acids. The CDR3 DNA reads as TGTGCCAGCAGTTTAGCCGGGAGTAGCTATGGCTACACCTTC. Protein sequence: CASSLAGSSYGYTF.

This clonotype has only a few counts. This chain uses TRBV10-1 with TRBJ1-1, with a possible D match to TRBD1 (6 bases). The CDR3 has 12 amino acids. The V and J ends lost 6 bases and 4 bases respectively, with 9 bases between them. Germline V gives CDR1 WNHNN, CDR2 SYGVQD (reference sequence). CDR3 loop: CASSRGGTEAFF. CDR3 in DNA: TGCGCCAGCAGCCGAGGGGGCACTGAAGCTTTCTTT.

The CDR3 DNA follows: TGCAGTGCCCCTTCCCAACTAGCGGGTACCTACGAGCAGTACTTC. Translating it yields CSAPSQLAGTYEQYF. The V call is TRBV20-1, the J call TRBJ2-7, with 9 bases that match TRBD2. The CDR3 length is 15 residues. Germline trimming cut 6 bases from V and 2 bases from J; bases unmatched to any gene: 11. Germline lookup yields CDR1 DFQATT and CDR2 SNEGSKA (reference sequence).

This clonotype was observed a handful of times. The chain uses TRBV7-6 and TRBJ1-6; D call uncertain. The CDR3 is 15 amino acids. Trimming took off 5 bases at V and 0 bases at J, with 8 bases between the two ends. The V gene's germline CDR1 is SGHVS and CDR2 FNYEAQ. As DNA, the CDR3 is TGTGCCAGCAGCCTGGATAGCTCCTATAATTCACCCCTCCACTTT. Amino acids: CASSLDSSYNSPLHF.

V gene TRBV7-2 combines with J gene TRBJ1-1, with D maybe TRBD1 (5 bases). V was pared by 1 base and J by 0 bases, with 18 bases between. The CDR3 covers 18 residues. From germline, CDR1 is SGHTA and CDR2 FQGNSA. Here the CDR3 DNA reads TGTGCCAGCAGCTTAGTTGGAGGGGTAGCGGGGATGAACACTGAAGCTTTCTTT. Amino acid sequence: CASSLVGGVAGMNTEAFF.

The chain combines TRBV27 with TRBJ1-1; D call uncertain. Germline CDR1 reads MNHEY; CDR2 reads SMNVEV (reference sequence). The CDR3 has 13 residues. V was shortened by 2 bases and J by 2 bases, with 6 bases between the two germline ends. The CDR3 region is CASSLIGNTEAFF. Written as DNA, the CDR3 is TGTGCCAGCAGTTTAATAGGTAACACTGAAGCTTTCTTT.

V gene TRBV27 combines with J gene TRBJ2-3; 14 bases are a match to TRBD2. CDR3 length: 15 residues. The junction had 5 bases not matched to a gene; V was cut back by 9 bases and J by 3 bases. Germline lookup yields CDR1 MNHEY and CDR2 SMNVEV (reference sequence). The CDR3, as DNA: TGTGCCAGTACGGGACTAGCGGGAGCAACAGATACGCAGTATTTT. The encoded protein is CASTGLAGATDTQYF.

The count of this clonotype is one. The rearrangement joins TRBV4-2 to TRBJ2-7; the D gene is possibly TRBD1 (7 bases). CDR1 is LGHNA, CDR2 YNFKEQ, per germline. The ends were cut back, 4 bases at V and 0 bases at J, with 19 bases in the middle. This CDR3 region has 17 residues. CDR3 amino acids: CASSPNPGQTSSYEQYF. The CDR3 DNA sequence: TGTGCCAGCAGCCCTAATCCGGGACAGACTAGCTCCTACGAGCAGTACTTC.

The chain is built from TRBV7-9 and TRBJ1-1; D is perhaps TRBD1 (5 bases). There are 14 residues in the CDR3. Germline V gene sequence: CDR1 SEHNR, CDR2 FQNEAQ (reference sequence). Trimming left V 4 bases short and J 6 bases short, with 15 bases between. This chain's CDR3 is CASSSPPVGAEAFF. The CDR3 DNA sequence: TGTGCCAGCAGCTCGCCCCCAGTGGGGGCTGAAGCTTTCTTT.

The rearrangement links TRBV24-1 to TRBJ1-1, with D perhaps TRBD1 (5 bases). CDR3 length equals 12 residues. The V end lost 7 bases, the J end lost 7 bases, and 12 bases lay between the germline ends. In germline, CDR1 is KGHDR, CDR2 SFDVKD. CDR3 residues: CATSQGVSEAFF. The CDR3 DNA sequence: TGTGCCACCAGCCAGGGTGTTAGTGAAGCTTTCTTT.

This clonotype was seen only a few times. The chain recombines TRBV27 with TRBJ2-3, with D perhaps matching TRBD1 or TRBD2 (7 bases each). Germline V lookup: CDR1 MNHEY, CDR2 SMNVEV (reference sequence). This CDR3 spans 14 amino acids. Trimming left V 3 bases short and J 6 bases short, with 13 bases between. CDR3 loop: CASSLSRGGDTQYF. The CDR3 DNA is TGTGCCAGCAGTTTGAGCAGGGGGGGGGATACGCAGTATTTT.

Notes on this clonotype: The conserved phenylalanine or tryptophan normally closing the CDR3 is absent here, so this likely arose from a read error. The chain is built from TRBV6-5 and TRBJ1-3; D call uncertain. Trimming removed 0 bases at V and 4 bases at J, with 10 bases between. The CDR3 loop spans 15 amino acids. Germline CDR1 is MNHEY and CDR2 is SVGAGI. The CDR3 loop is CASSYSEGGGNTIYL. Written as DNA, the CDR3 is TGTGCCAGCAGTTACTCAGAGGGCGGAGGAAACACCATATATCTT.

The rearrangement joins TRBV6-1 to TRBJ1-1; D is perhaps TRBD1 (6 bases). Germline CDR1 reads MNHNS; CDR2 reads SASEGT. Deletions cut 5 bases from V and 14 bases from J, with 15 bases between. The CDR3 has 11 amino acids. The DNA of the CDR3 is TGTGCCAGCAGTCAGGGACCCGGGACATTCTTT. Its translation: CASSQGPGTFF.

V and J are TRBV6-1 and TRBJ1-2; 7 nucleotides match TRBD1. The ends lost 2 bases at V and 4 bases at J; junction bases unmatched: 10. CDR1 and CDR2 from the germline V gene are MNHNS and SASEGT. The CDR3 sequence is 16 residues long. The CDR3 is CASSEFRAGGGYGYTF. Here the CDR3 DNA reads TGTGCCAGCAGTGAATTTCGGGCAGGGGGTGGCTATGGCTACACCTTC.

The rearrangement links TRBV19 to TRBJ2-3, with 13 nucleotides matching TRBD2. With V trimmed by 5 bases and J by 3 bases, 8 bases remained unmatched. CDR3 length equals 17 residues. Looked up from germline, CDR1 is LNHDA and CDR2 is SQIVND (reference sequence). The CDR3 DNA reads TGTGCCAGTAGTTCCCGTCGGACTAGCGGGAGAACAGATACGCAGTATTTT. It translates to CASSSRRTSGRTDTQYF. Full variable domain (missing parts from reference TRBV19 and TRBJ2-3): DGGITQSPKYLFRKEGQNVTLSCEQNLNHDAMYWYRQDPGQGLRLIYYSQIVNDFQKGDIAEGYSVSREKKESFPLTVTSAQKNPTAFYLCASSSRRTSGRTDTQYFGPGTRLTVL.